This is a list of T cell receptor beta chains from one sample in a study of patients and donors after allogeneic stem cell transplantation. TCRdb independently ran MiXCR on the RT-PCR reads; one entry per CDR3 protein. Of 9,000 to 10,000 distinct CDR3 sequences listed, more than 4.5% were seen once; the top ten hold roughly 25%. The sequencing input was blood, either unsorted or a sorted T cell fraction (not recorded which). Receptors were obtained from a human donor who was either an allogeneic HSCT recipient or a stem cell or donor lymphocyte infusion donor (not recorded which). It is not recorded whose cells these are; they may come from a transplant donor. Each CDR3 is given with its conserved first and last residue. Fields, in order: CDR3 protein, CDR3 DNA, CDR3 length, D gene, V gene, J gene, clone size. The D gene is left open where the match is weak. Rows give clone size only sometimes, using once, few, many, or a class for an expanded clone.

CDR3aa: CASSEEGVGNTIYF; CDR3nt: TGTGCCAGCAGTGAGGAGGGGGTCGGAAACACCATATATTTT; len: 14; d_gene: -; v_gene: TRBV2; j_gene: TRBJ1-3; abundance: many
CDR3aa: CATSDPGSVDTQYF; CDR3nt: TGTGCCACCAGTGACCCCGGGTCTGTGGATACGCAGTATTTT; len: 14; d_gene: -; v_gene: TRBV24-1; j_gene: TRBJ2-3; abundance: few
CDR3aa: CASNQGATGGQPQHF; CDR3nt: TGTGCCAGCAATCAAGGGGCCACAGGGGGCCAGCCCCAGCATTTT; len: 15; d_gene: TRBD1; v_gene: TRBV12-3/TRBV12-4; j_gene: TRBJ1-5; abundance: many
CDR3aa: CASTGRGETQYF; CDR3nt: TGTGCCAGCACCGGGAGAGGAGAGACCCAGTACTTC; len: 12; d_gene: -; v_gene: TRBV25-1; j_gene: TRBJ2-5; abundance: large
CDR3aa: CASSPGRISYNEQFF; CDR3nt: TGTGCCAGCAGCCCGGGACGGATCTCCTACAATGAGCAGTTCTTC; len: 15; d_gene: -; v_gene: TRBV7-9; j_gene: TRBJ2-1; abundance: many
CDR3aa: CASSVRRGSYNEQFF; CDR3nt: TGTGCCAGCAGCGTGAGAAGGGGCTCCTACAATGAGCAGTTCTTC; len: 15; d_gene: -; v_gene: TRBV9; j_gene: TRBJ2-1; abundance: many
CDR3aa: CASSLGGGQFKNIQYF; CDR3nt: TGTGCCAGCAGTTTAGGAGGAGGCCAGTTTAAAAACATTCAGTACTTC; len: 16; d_gene: -; v_gene: TRBV28; j_gene: TRBJ2-4; abundance: once
CDR3aa: CASSLAAGSDTQYF; CDR3nt: TGCGCCAGCAGCTTGGCGGCCGGCTCAGATACGCAGTATTTT; len: 14; d_gene: -; v_gene: TRBV5-1; j_gene: TRBJ2-3; abundance: -
CDR3aa: CASSSLAGNLYEQYF; CDR3nt: TGTGCCAGCAGTTCACTAGCGGGGAATCTCTACGAGCAGTACTTC; len: 15; d_gene: TRBD2; v_gene: TRBV6-5; j_gene: TRBJ2-7; abundance: -
CDR3aa: CASSQGGLAGVRNEQYF; CDR3nt: TGCGCCAGCAGCCAAGGTGGACTAGCGGGAGTCCGAAACGAGCAGTACTTC; len: 17; d_gene: TRBD2; v_gene: TRBV4-1; j_gene: TRBJ2-7; abundance: many
CDR3aa: CASSGDHGDEQFF; CDR3nt: TGTGCCAGTAGTGGTGATCACGGGGATGAGCAGTTCTTC; len: 13; d_gene: -; v_gene: TRBV19; j_gene: TRBJ2-1; abundance: many
CDR3aa: CASSPGQNTRDTQYF; CDR3nt: TGTGCCAGCTCACCTGGACAGAATACGAGAGATACGCAGTATTTT; len: 15; d_gene: -; v_gene: TRBV18; j_gene: TRBJ2-3; abundance: many